This is a list of T cell receptor beta chains from one sample in a study of shared clonotypes between healthy human individuals. Sequencing used immunoSEQ multiplex PCR; TCRdb keeps in-frame clones, though not all of them. Found here are about 2 million clones, 85% to 95% of them singletons; the top ten hold approximately 1%. Sequences were obtained from naive CD8+ T cells sorted from blood. The receptors here all came from a man between 18 and 35 years old in good health. The CDR3 runs from the conserved cysteine through the conserved F or W. The order of the fields is D gene, clone size, V gene, J gene, CDR3 DNA, CDR3 protein. D genes are given only for firm matches. Not every row has a clone size; where given, it reads once, few, many or a size class.

d_call: NA
clone_size: NA
v_call: TRBV6-5
j_call: TRBJ2-1
cdr3_nt: TGTGCCAGCAGTGGACCGGAATGGAGGGAGTTCTTC
cdr3_aa: CASSGPEWREFF

d_call: TRBD1
clone_size: NA
v_call: TRBV27
j_call: TRBJ1-1
cdr3_nt: TGTGCCAGCAGTCCCAGACAGGGGGTGAACACTGAAGCTTTCTTT
cdr3_aa: CASSPRQGVNTEAFF

d_call: NA
clone_size: NA
v_call: TRBV6-6
j_call: TRBJ2-7
cdr3_nt: TGTGCCAGCAGCGACAGAAACTACGAGCAGTACTTC
cdr3_aa: CASSDRNYEQYF

d_call: NA
clone_size: few
v_call: TRBV30
j_call: TRBJ1-2
cdr3_nt: TGTGCCTGGAGTTACAGCCCCTATGGCTACACCTTC
cdr3_aa: CAWSYSPYGYTF

d_call: NA
clone_size: NA
v_call: TRBV4-1
j_call: TRBJ2-7
cdr3_nt: TGCGCCAGCAGCCAAAAGGCCAGCTCCTACGAGCAGTACTTC
cdr3_aa: CASSQKASSYEQYF

d_call: NA
clone_size: NA
v_call: TRBV6-5
j_call: TRBJ2-6
cdr3_nt: TGTGCCAGCACCGACTCTGGGGCCAACGTCCTGACTTTC
cdr3_aa: CASTDSGANVLTF

d_call: TRBD1
clone_size: NA
v_call: TRBV6-6
j_call: TRBJ2-7
cdr3_nt: TGTGCCAGCAGTTACAGGTCAGGGGGTGCCTACGAGCAGTACTTC
cdr3_aa: CASSYRSGGAYEQYF

d_call: NA
clone_size: NA
v_call: TRBV19
j_call: TRBJ1-2
cdr3_nt: TGTGCCAGTAGTATTTTTCCGGTCTATGGCTACACCTTC
cdr3_aa: CASSIFPVYGYTF

d_call: NA
clone_size: NA
v_call: TRBV27
j_call: TRBJ1-6
cdr3_nt: TGTGCCAGCAGTTTAACAAGGCCCTACTATAATTCACCCCTCCACTTT
cdr3_aa: CASSLTRPYYNSPLHF

d_call: TRBD2
clone_size: NA
v_call: TRBV27
j_call: TRBJ2-1
cdr3_nt: TGTGCCAGCAGTTCCCGGACTAGCGGGAGGGCCTACAATGAGCAGTTCTTC
cdr3_aa: CASSSRTSGRAYNEQFF

d_call: NA
clone_size: NA
v_call: TRBV27
j_call: TRBJ1-1
cdr3_nt: TGTGCCAGCAGTTTGGGGGCAGGGGTAATGAACACTGAAGCTTTCTTT
cdr3_aa: CASSLGAGVMNTEAFF

d_call: TRBD1
clone_size: NA
v_call: TRBV29-1
j_call: TRBJ1-3
cdr3_nt: TGCAGCGTTGTTACTTCCGGAGAGACAGGGCACGCTGGAAACACCATATATTTT
cdr3_aa: CSVVTSGETGHAGNTIYF

d_call: NA
clone_size: NA
v_call: TRBV7-9
j_call: TRBJ2-7
cdr3_nt: TGTGCCAGCAGCCCACTTGACAGACTGACCTACGAGCAGTACTTC
cdr3_aa: CASSPLDRLTYEQYF

d_call: NA
clone_size: NA
v_call: TRBV4-3
j_call: TRBJ2-7
cdr3_nt: TGCGCCAGCAGCCCCACCGGGACATTTGAGTCCTACGAGCAGTACTTC
cdr3_aa: CASSPTGTFESYEQYF

d_call: TRBD2
clone_size: NA
v_call: TRBV29-1
j_call: TRBJ2-7
cdr3_nt: TGCAGCGTTGGGGTAGCGGGAGTCGCCTACGAGCAGTACTTC
cdr3_aa: CSVGVAGVAYEQYF

d_call: NA
clone_size: NA
v_call: TRBV27
j_call: TRBJ2-5
cdr3_nt: TGTGCCAGCAGTCTAGGACTGTCGAGCCAGTTGGAGACCCAGTACTTC
cdr3_aa: CASSLGLSSQLETQYF

d_call: TRBD1
clone_size: NA
v_call: TRBV6-5
j_call: TRBJ2-1
cdr3_nt: TGTGCCAGCGAACCTCAGGGGGCCCACAATGAGCAGTTCTTC
cdr3_aa: CASEPQGAHNEQFF

d_call: TRBD1
clone_size: NA
v_call: TRBV4-1
j_call: TRBJ2-6
cdr3_nt: TGCGCCAGCAGGCTTACAGGGGGCAGTGGGGCCAACGTCCTGACTTTC
cdr3_aa: CASRLTGGSGANVLTF

d_call: TRBD1
clone_size: NA
v_call: TRBV27
j_call: TRBJ1-6
cdr3_nt: TGTGCCAGCACCTTACAGGGGGCAGATTCACCCCTCCACTTT
cdr3_aa: CASTLQGADSPLHF

d_call: TRBD2
clone_size: NA
v_call: TRBV5-1
j_call: TRBJ2-1
cdr3_nt: TGCGCCAGCAGCTGGGGACTAGCGGGAGGGAATGAGCAGTTCTTC
cdr3_aa: CASSWGLAGGNEQFF

d_call: NA
clone_size: NA
v_call: TRBV19
j_call: TRBJ2-1
cdr3_nt: TGTGCCAGTAGTCTCTCGACGGGCTCCTACAATGAGCAGTTCTTC
cdr3_aa: CASSLSTGSYNEQFF

d_call: TRBD1
clone_size: NA
v_call: TRBV9
j_call: TRBJ2-5
cdr3_nt: TGTGCCAGCAGCCTCGGGACAGCCAGCCAAGAGACCCAGTACTTC
cdr3_aa: CASSLGTASQETQYF

d_call: TRBD2
clone_size: once
v_call: TRBV7-6
j_call: TRBJ2-1
cdr3_nt: TGTGCCAGCAGCTCTTCCGGGACTAGCGGGAACAATGAGCAGTTCTTC
cdr3_aa: CASSSSGTSGNNEQFF

d_call: NA
clone_size: NA
v_call: TRBV13
j_call: TRBJ2-7
cdr3_nt: TGTGCCAGCAGCTTATGGAGGGAACCCGACGAGCAGTACTTC
cdr3_aa: CASSLWREPDEQYF

d_call: TRBD1
clone_size: NA
v_call: TRBV7-9
j_call: TRBJ1-4
cdr3_nt: TGTGCCAGCAGCTTCGGGACAGCCCTATCAACTAATGAAAAACTGTTTTTT
cdr3_aa: CASSFGTALSTNEKLFF

d_call: TRBD1
clone_size: once
v_call: TRBV7-9
j_call: TRBJ2-6
cdr3_nt: TGTGCCAGCAGCCAGAGCGGACAGGGGTGGGCCAACGTCCTGACTTTC
cdr3_aa: CASSQSGQGWANVLTF